Each of the 4 T cell receptor beta chains below was sequenced from the same sample in a study of blood T cell repertoires in COVID-19. Assay: immunoSEQ multiplex PCR; the TCRdb copy retains only in-frame clones and omits some. The table shows approximately 300,000 clones, with 90% occurring only once. Specimen: PBMCs or T cells enriched from blood (not recorded which). The receptors shown here come from a woman younger than 30 with acute COVID-19.

DNA of the CDR3: TGCAGCGTTGGAGTGGTCCTAGCGGATACAGATACGCAGTATTTT. Encoded protein: CSVGVVLADTDTQYF. The V call is TRBV29-1, the J call TRBJ2-3; 7 bases agree with TRBD2. With 4 bases clipped from V and 3 bases from J, the junction kept 10 bases outside the gene matches. CDR3 length: 15 amino acids. Germline-derived CDR1 and CDR2 are SQVTM and ANQGSEA.

V usage is TRBV24-1 and J usage is TRBJ2-1; 9 bases are shared with TRBD2. The V gene end was trimmed by 5 bases and the J gene end by 9 bases; junction bases not matched to a gene: 13. Germline V gene data show CDR1 as KGHDR and CDR2 as SFDVKD. The CDR3 extends over 16 amino acids. The CDR3, as DNA: TGTGCCACCAGTGTTAAGGGGGCGGGAGGGAGGAGTGAGCAGTTCTTC. Its protein product is CATSVKGAGGRSEQFF.

This clone showed up just once. V usage is TRBV23-1 and J usage is TRBJ1-4; 8 bases line up with TRBD1. TRBV23-1 is sorted into the ORF group, with uncertain function. The CDR3 totals 15 residues. Losses at the gene ends were 6 bases for V and 3 bases for J; bases not matched to a gene: 6. The CDR3 DNA reads TGCGCCAGCAGACCAGGGGGCAACTCTAATGAAAAACTGTTTTTT. Its translation is CASRPGGNSNEKLFF.

The chain carries TRBV19 and TRBJ2-3, with D possibly being TRBD2 (6 bases). This CDR3 has 13 residues. Trimming cost V 4 bases and J 1 base, with 6 bases left between them. Germline assignment: CDR1 LNHDA and CDR2 SQIVND (reference sequence). Here the CDR3 reads CASSRGGTDTQYF. CDR3 sequence (DNA): TGTGCCAGTAGTAGGGGGGGCACAGATACGCAGTATTTT.